These 8 T cell receptor beta chains originate from one sample sequenced in a study of OX40 agonist ivuxolimab in advanced cancers. Repertoires were generated with immunoSEQ multiplex PCR, while TCRdb's copy carries only in-frame clones and drops some. The table records about 49,000 clones, about 88% of them present only once. The starting material was CD4+ or CD8+ T cells sorted from blood, obtained in a trial of the OX40 agonist ivuxolimab. The receptors derive from an adult with an advanced solid tumor such as melanoma, head and neck, liver or kidney cancer.

The V and J genes are TRBV7-8 and TRBJ1-4, with D perhaps TRBD1 (6 bases). Germline CDR1 is SGHVS and CDR2 is FQNEAQ. V was clipped by 0 bases and J by 8 bases, with 22 bases between them. This CDR3 spans 18 amino acids. CDR3 coding DNA: TGTGCCAGCAGCTTAGCGAATCGAGGACAGATGGTGGACGAAAAACTGTTTTTT. Translated, it gives CASSLANRGQMVDEKLFF.

This chain uses TRBV14 with TRBJ2-1; a possible D gene is TRBD1 (5 bases). The CDR3 runs to 16 residues. With 1 base removed from V and 8 bases from J, the gap between germline ends came to 18 bases. Germline loops: CDR1 SGHDN, CDR2 FVKESK. CDR3 in DNA: TGTGCCAGCAGCCAAGTGGGGCCGTTAGGTTGGTATGAGCAGTTCTTC. Encoded protein: CASSQVGPLGWYEQFF.

CDR3 region: CASSDRAGGPDTQYF. DNA of the CDR3: TGTGCCAGCAGTGACAGGGCGGGAGGGCCAGATACGCAGTATTTT. V gene TRBV5-6 combines with J gene TRBJ2-3; 9 bases fit TRBD2. Trimming cost V 5 bases and J 4 bases; bases outside gene matches: 8. The CDR3 length is 15 residues. Germline CDR1 is SGHDT and CDR2 is YYEEEE.

The gene calls are TRBV19 and TRBJ2-3; TRBD1 matches 7 bases. The V segment lost 3 bases and the J segment 4 bases; nucleotides outside the gene matches: 1. From germline, CDR1 is LNHDA and CDR2 SQIVND (reference sequence). CDR3 size: 13 residues. The CDR3 is CASSITGADTQYF. CDR3 nucleotide sequence: TGTGCCAGTAGTATTACAGGGGCAGATACGCAGTATTTT.

V is TRBV12-2 and J is TRBJ1-2. TRBV12-2 is deemed a pseudogene. This CDR3 comprises 22 residues. DNA for the CDR3: TGTGCAAGTCGCTTGCGGGCTGGGCGTGGTTTCCTTCTCCGGGCCGTTAACTATGGCTACACCTTC. Its translation is CASRLRAGRGFLLRAVNYGYTF.

The CDR3 is CASSPDRDKNIQYF. The CDR3 DNA reads as TGTGCCAGCTCACCCGACAGGGACAAAAACATTCAGTACTTC. The rearrangement links TRBV18 to TRBJ2-4; 7 bases match TRBD1. CDR1 is KGHSH, CDR2 LQKENI, per germline. The CDR3 is made up of 14 amino acids. Trimming at V came to 3 bases and at J to 3 bases, leaving 2 bases not matched to a gene.

The gene calls are TRBV27 and TRBJ2-7; D tentatively reads TRBD1 or TRBD2 (5 bases each). The CDR3 is 15 amino acids. The germline V gene encodes CDR1 MNHEY and CDR2 SMNVEV (reference sequence). V lost 8 bases and J 7 bases, leaving 24 bases between the germline ends. This chain's CDR3 is CASFGLSSAPGEQYF. In nucleotides, the CDR3 is TGTGCCAGCTTCGGACTCAGCTCCGCGCCAGGGGAGCAGTACTTC.

With respect to this clone: Other DNA sequences in this specimen translate into the identical CDR3. The V call is TRBV7-2, the J call TRBJ1-5; TRBD1 is a possible D gene (5 bases). The CDR3 loop spans 16 amino acids. Trimming took 1 base from V and 6 from J, leaving 16 bases between them. Looked up from germline, CDR1 is SGHTA and CDR2 is FQGNSA. In DNA form, the CDR3 reads TGTGCCAGCAGCTTAGAAGGTGTTGGGGGGGGTCAGCCCCAGCATTTT. It codes for CASSLEGVGGGQPQHF.